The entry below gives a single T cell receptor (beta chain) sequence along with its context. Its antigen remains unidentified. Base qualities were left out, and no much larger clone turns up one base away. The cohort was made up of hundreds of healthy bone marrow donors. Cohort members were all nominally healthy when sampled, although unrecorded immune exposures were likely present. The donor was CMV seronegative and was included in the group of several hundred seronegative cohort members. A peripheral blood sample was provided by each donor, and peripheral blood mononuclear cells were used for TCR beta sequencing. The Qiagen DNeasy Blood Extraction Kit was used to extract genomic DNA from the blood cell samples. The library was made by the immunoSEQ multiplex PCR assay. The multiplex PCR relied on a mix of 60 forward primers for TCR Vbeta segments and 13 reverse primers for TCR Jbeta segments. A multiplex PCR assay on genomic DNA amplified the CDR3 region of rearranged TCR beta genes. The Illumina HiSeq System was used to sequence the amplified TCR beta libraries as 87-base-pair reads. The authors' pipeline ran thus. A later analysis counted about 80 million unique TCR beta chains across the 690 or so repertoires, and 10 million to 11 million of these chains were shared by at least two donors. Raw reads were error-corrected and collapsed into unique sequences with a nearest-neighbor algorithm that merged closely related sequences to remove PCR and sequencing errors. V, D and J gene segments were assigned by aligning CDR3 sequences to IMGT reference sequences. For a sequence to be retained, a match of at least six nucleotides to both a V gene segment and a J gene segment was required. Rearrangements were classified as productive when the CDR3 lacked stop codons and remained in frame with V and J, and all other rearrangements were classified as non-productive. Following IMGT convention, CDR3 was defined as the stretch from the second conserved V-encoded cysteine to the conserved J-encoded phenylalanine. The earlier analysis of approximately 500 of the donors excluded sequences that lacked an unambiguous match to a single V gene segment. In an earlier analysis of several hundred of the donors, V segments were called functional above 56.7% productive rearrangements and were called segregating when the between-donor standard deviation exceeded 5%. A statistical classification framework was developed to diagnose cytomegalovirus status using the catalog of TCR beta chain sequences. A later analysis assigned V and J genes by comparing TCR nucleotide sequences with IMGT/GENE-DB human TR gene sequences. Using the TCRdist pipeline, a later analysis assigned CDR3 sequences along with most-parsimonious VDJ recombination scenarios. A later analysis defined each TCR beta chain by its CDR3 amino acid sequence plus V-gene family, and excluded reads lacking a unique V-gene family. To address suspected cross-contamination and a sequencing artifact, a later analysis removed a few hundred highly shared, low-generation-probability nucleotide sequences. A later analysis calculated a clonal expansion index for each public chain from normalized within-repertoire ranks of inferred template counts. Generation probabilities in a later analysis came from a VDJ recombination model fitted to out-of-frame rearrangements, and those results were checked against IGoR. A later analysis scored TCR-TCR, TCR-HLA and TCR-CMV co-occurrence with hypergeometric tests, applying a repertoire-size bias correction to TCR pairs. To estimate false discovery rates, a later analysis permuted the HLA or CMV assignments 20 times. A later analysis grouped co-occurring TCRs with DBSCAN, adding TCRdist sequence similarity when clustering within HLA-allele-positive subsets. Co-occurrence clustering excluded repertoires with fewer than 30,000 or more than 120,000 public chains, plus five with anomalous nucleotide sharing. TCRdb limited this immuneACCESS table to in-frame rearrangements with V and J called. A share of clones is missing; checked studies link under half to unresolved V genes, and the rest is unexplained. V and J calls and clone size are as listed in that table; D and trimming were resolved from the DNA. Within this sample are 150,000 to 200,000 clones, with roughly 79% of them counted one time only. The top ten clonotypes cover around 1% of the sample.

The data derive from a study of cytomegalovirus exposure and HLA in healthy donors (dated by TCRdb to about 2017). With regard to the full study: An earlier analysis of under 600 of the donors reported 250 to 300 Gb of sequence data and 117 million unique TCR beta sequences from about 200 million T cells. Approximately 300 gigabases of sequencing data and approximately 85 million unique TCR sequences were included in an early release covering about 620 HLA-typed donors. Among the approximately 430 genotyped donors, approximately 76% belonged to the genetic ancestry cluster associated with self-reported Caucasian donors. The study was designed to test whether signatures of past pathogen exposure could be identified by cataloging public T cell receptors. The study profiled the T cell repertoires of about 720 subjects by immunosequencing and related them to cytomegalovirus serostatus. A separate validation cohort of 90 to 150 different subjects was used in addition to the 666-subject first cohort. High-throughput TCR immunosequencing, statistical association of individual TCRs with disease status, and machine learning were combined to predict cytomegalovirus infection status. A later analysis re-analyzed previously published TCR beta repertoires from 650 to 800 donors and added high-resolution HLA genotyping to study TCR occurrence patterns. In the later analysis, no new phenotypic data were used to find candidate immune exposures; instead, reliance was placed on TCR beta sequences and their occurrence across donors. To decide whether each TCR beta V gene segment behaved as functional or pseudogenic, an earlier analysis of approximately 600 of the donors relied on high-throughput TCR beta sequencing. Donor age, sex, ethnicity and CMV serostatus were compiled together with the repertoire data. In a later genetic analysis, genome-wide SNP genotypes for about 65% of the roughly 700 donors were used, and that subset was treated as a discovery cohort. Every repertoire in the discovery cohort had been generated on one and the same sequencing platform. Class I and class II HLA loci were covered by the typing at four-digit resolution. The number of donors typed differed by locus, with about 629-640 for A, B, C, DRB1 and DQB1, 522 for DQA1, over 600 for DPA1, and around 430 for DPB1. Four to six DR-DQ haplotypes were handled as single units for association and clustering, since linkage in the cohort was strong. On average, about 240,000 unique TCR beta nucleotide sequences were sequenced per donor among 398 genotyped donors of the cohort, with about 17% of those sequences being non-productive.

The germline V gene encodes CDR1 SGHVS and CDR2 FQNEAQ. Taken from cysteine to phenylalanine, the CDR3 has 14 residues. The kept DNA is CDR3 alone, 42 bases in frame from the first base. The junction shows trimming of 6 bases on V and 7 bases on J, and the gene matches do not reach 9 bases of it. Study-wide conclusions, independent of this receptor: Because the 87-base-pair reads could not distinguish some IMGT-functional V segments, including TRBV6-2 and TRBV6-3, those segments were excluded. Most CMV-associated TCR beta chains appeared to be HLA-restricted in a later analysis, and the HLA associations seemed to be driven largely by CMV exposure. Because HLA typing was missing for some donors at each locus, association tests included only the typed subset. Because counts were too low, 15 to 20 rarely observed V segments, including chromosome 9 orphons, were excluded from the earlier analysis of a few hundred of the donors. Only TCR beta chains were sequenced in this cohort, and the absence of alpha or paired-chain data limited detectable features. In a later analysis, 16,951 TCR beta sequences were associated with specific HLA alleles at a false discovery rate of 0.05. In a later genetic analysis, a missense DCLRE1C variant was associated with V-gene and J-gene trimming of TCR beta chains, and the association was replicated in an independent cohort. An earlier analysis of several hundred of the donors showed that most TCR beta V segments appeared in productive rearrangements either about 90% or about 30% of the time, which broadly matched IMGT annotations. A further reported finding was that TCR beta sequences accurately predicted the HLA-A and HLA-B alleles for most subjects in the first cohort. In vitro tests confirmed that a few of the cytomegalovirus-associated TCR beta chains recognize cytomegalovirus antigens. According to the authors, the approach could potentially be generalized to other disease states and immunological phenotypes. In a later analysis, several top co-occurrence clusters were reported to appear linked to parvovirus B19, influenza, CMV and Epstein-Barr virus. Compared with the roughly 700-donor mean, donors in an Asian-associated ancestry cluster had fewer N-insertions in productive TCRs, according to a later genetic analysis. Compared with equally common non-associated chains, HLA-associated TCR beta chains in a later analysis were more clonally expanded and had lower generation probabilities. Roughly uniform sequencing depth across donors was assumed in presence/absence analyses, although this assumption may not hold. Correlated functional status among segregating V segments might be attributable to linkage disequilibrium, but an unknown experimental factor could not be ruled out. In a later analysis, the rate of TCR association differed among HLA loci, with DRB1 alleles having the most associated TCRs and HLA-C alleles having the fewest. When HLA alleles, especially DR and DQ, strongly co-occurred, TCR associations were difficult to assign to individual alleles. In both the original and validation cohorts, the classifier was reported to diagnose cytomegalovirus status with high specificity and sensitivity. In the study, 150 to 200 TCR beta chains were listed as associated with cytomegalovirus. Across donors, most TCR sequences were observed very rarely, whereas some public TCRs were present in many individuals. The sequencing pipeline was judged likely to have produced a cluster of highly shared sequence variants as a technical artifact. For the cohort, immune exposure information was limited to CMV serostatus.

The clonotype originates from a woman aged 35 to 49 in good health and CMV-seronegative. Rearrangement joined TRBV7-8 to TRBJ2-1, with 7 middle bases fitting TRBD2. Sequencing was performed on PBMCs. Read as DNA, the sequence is TGTGCCAGCAGGGGAGGGGTCACGGGTAATGAGCAGTTCTTC. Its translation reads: CASRGGVTGNEQFF.